These T cell receptor beta chains were read from a single sample in a study of graft-versus-host responses after intestinal transplantation. Sequenced by immunoSEQ multiplex PCR; TCRdb stores in-frame clones only, minus some. The sample lists 90,000 to 130,000 clones; around 93% were seen once. These receptors' targets are unknown. The sequencing used unstimulated CD8+ T cells sorted from spleen or lymph node cells, collected before intestinal transplant. Every receptor here comes from a human donor who received an intestinal transplant. Both conserved end residues are part of each CDR3.

j_gene,v_gene,len,CDR3aa
TRBJ2-1,TRBV11-3,16,CASSPKAGAPYNEQFF
TRBJ2-2,TRBV6-5,12,CASSLYTGELFF
TRBJ2-1,TRBV5-1,13,CASSWTGGNEQFF
TRBJ2-3,TRBV7-3,15,CASSLTGLDTDTQYF
TRBJ2-7,TRBV11-3,16,CASSLDLCPSSYEQYF
TRBJ2-1,TRBV7-7,18,CASSLGNPGSSSYNEQFF
TRBJ2-7,TRBV6-1,13,CASREEHPYEQYF
TRBJ2-3,TRBV7-3,17,CASSLTGLAGHTDTQYF
TRBJ1-5,TRBV27,13,CASSWGVNQPQHF
TRBJ1-5,TRBV2,16,CASSEIPVYSNQPQHF
TRBJ2-1,TRBV29-1,13,CSVDRGGGNEQFF
TRBJ2-7,TRBV7-9,15,CASSLAPGYPYEQYF
TRBJ2-2,TRBV29-1,12,CSVVGQGRELFF
TRBJ2-7,TRBV4-1,13,CASSQSESYEQYF
TRBJ2-7,TRBV28,15,CASKSSGTDSYEQYF
TRBJ1-5,TRBV6-1,14,CASSEGMDNQPQHF
TRBJ2-3,TRBV19,11,CASRTEDTQYF
TRBJ1-1,TRBV7-3,17,CASSLRPLDSMGAEAFF
TRBJ1-5,TRBV9,15,CASSVGPGEDQPQHF
TRBJ1-3,TRBV18,14,CASSDVGSGNTIYF
TRBJ2-1,TRBV27,15,CASSFGAGERNEQFF
TRBJ2-1,TRBV7-3,18,CASSLNGLSFSSYNEQFF
TRBJ1-3,TRBV5-4,11,CASSLGGSSSF
TRBJ1-1,TRBV4-1,15,CASSHGQGANTEAFF
TRBJ2-5,TRBV5-4,18,CASSPKGLATHRGETQYF
TRBJ2-3,TRBV28,14,CASRPDGRTDTQYF
TRBJ2-7,TRBV5-4,18,CASSLGVGTGGIGYEQYF
TRBJ2-1,TRBV4-1,15,CASSQEVASGNEQFF
TRBJ2-1,TRBV7-6,15,CASSSLGGTFNEQFF
TRBJ2-2,TRBV5-1,14,CASGGTVNTGELFF
TRBJ1-2,TRBV28,15,CASTLSTGRNYGYTF
TRBJ2-1,TRBV7-3,13,CASSLKGVDEQFF
TRBJ1-1,TRBV30,13,CAWNFGGNTEAFF
TRBJ2-1,TRBV29-1,15,CSVEFPDREDNEQFF
TRBJ2-1,TRBV5-1,17,CASSLWLGGTSYNEQFF
TRBJ2-1,TRBV9,15,CASSPERNSYNEQFF
TRBJ2-7,TRBV4-1,15,CASSQDSTDFYEQYF
TRBJ2-5,TRBV11-2,15,CASSSVAGVLQTQYF
TRBJ2-7,TRBV9,16,CASSPATDLSSYEQYF
TRBJ2-7,TRBV28,17,CASSFPAGVGALDEQYF
TRBJ2-7,TRBV7-6,14,CASSSREGSYEQYF
TRBJ2-7,TRBV5-6,16,CASSLQLAGGPYEQYF
TRBJ2-7,TRBV19,16,CASTMGWGLIGYEQYF